The clone carrying this T cell receptor beta chain was seen a single time. The antigen remains unidentified. Other nucleotide sequences from this sample produce the same CDR3. The data derive from a study of OX40 agonist ivuxolimab in advanced cancers. Study summary: The group had a mean age of about 60 years, ranged from about 20 to 79, and was 80% to 85% male.

This CDR3 comprises 14 residues. The V gene lost 1 base and the J gene lost 3 bases, with 10 bases spanning the gap. Germline V gene sequence: CDR1 SGHTA, CDR2 FQGNSA. The assay was immunoSEQ multiplex PCR, and TCRdb's table has in-frame clones only and misses some. The sample has about 65,000 clones, around nine tenths seen once. Regarding the study as a whole: Partial responders at 0.1-3.0 mg/kg showed near-lowest clonal expansion. On average, CD8+ T cells showed a greater number of expanded clones than CD4+. Among expanded peripheral T cells, antigen specificity went undetermined.

The V and J genes are TRBV7-2 and TRBJ2-7; D is possibly TRBD1 or TRBD2 (6 bases each). The clonotype originates from an adult with an advanced solid tumor such as melanoma, head and neck, liver or kidney cancer. This sample comprised CD4+ or CD8+ T cells sorted from blood, obtained in a trial of the OX40 agonist ivuxolimab. CDR3 residues: CASSLGGASYEQYF. CDR3 bases: TGTGCCAGCAGCTTAGGGGGGGCAAGCTACGAGCAGTACTTC.